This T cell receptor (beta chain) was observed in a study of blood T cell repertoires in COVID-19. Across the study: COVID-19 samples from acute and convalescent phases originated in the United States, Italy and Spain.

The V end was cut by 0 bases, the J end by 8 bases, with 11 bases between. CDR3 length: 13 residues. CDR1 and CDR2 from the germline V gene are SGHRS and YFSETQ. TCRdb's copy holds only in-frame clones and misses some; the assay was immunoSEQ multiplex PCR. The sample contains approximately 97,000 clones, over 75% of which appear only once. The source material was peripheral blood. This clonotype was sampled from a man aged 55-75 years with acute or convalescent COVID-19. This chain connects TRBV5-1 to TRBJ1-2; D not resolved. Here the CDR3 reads CASSLAENEGYTF. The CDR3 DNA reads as TGCGCCAGCAGCTTGGCGGAGAATGAGGGCTACACCTTC.